The clone carrying this TCR beta chain was recorded a few times. Antigen unknown. This entry belongs to a study of PD-1 blockade in classical Hodgkin lymphoma. Findings and limits, study-wide: Partial responders and progressors had significantly lower baseline TCR diversity.

Clones were sequenced by immunoSEQ multiplex PCR, and TCRdb holds only the in-frame ones, with some missing. The table has around 100,000 clones, approximately 90% seen once. Specified time point: cycle 4 day 1 (C4D1), after more than 5 weeks of nivolumab. Every patient was affected by relapse after autologous stem cell transplantation, while exposure to brentuximab vedotin was not uniform. The CDR3 sequence is 10 residues long. The V gene's germline CDR1 is DFQATT and CDR2 SNEGSKA (reference sequence). V was clipped by 5 bases and J by 5 bases, with 6 bases between them. This receptor was taken from a human donor with classical Hodgkin lymphoma. Sequencing used peripheral blood mononuclear cells (PBMCs), obtained before the fourth cycle of nivolumab. The gene calls are TRBV20-1 and TRBJ2-5; perhaps TRBD1 as D (6 bases). The CDR3 loop is CSAQGETQYF. The CDR3 nucleotides are TGCAGTGCTCAGGGGGAGACCCAGTACTTC.